The 27 T cell receptor beta chains below were found in one sample sequenced in a study of T cell responses to AZD1222 COVID-19 vaccine. Here immunoSEQ multiplex PCR was the method, and the copy in TCRdb shows in-frame clones only, minus some. The sample yields approximately 150,000 clones, 85% to 90% seen once. The sample was peripheral blood, taken 28 days after the second AZD1222 dose. These receptors came from an adult who received the AZD1222 COVID-19 vaccine.

This chain joins TRBV6-1 and TRBJ2-1, with TRBD2 matching over 14 bases. The CDR3 totals 16 residues. The germline gives CDR1 MNHNS, CDR2 SASEGT. J lost 9 bases, V lost 3 bases, and 7 bases had no gene match. CDR3 nucleotides: TGTGCCAGCAGTGACTACGGACTAGCGGGAGGAGGTGAGCAGTTCTTC. Translated, it gives CASSDYGLAGGGEQFF.

A single count supports this clone. The rearrangement links TRBV5-1 to TRBJ1-2; a weak D match, TRBD1 (6 bases). V lost 4 bases, J lost 3 bases, and 16 bases lay in between. CDR1 is SGHRS, CDR2 YFSETQ, per germline. The CDR3 spans 15 residues. Here the CDR3 reads CASSLAEGQYYGYTF. The CDR3 region has the DNA TGCGCCAGCAGCCTCGCAGAGGGACAATACTATGGCTACACCTTC.

The chain employs TRBV19 and TRBJ1-1; the D gene is possibly TRBD1 (5 bases). CDR3 size: 15 residues. The germline CDR1 and CDR2 sequences are LNHDA and SQIVND (reference sequence). Trimming shortened V by 1 base and J by 3 bases, and 12 bases separated the two germline ends. The CDR3 reads CASSIGWTGDTEAFF. The CDR3 DNA is TGTGCCAGTAGTATAGGGTGGACGGGGGACACTGAAGCTTTCTTT.

This chain uses TRBV11-2 with TRBJ1-2, with 8 bases aligning to TRBD1. Trimming at V came to 4 bases and at J to 6 bases, leaving 1 base not matched to a gene. CDR1 and CDR2 (germline): SGHAT, FQNNGV. This CDR3 has 12 amino acids. The CDR3 DNA is TGTGCCAGCAGCTCACAGGGGGATGGCTACACCTTC. This codes for CASSSQGDGYTF.

The chain has TRBV5-1 and TRBJ1-2; D is unresolved. With 0 bases removed from V and 7 bases from J, the gap between germline ends came to 10 bases. Germline-derived CDR1 and CDR2 are SGHRS and YFSETQ. The CDR3 has 13 amino acids. In DNA, the CDR3 is TGCGCCAGCAGCTTGGGGCAAATGGGTGGCTACACCTTC. Amino acid sequence: CASSLGQMGGYTF.

The CDR3 region is CASSQGLAVYNEQFF. The CDR3 DNA sequence: TGTGCCAGCAGCCAAGGTCTAGCGGTCTACAATGAGCAGTTCTTC. V is TRBV4-2 and J is TRBJ2-1, with 7 bases matching TRBD2. This CDR3 contains 15 residues. V dropped 1 base and J dropped 3; count of bases not matched to a gene: 3. Germline-derived CDR1 and CDR2 are LGHNA and YNFKEQ.

The V gene is TRBV19, the J gene TRBJ1-1, with a possible D match to TRBD1 (6 bases). Germline V gene lookup returns CDR1 LNHDA and CDR2 SQIVND (reference sequence). Trimming cost V 0 bases and J 0 bases, with 14 bases left between them. The CDR3 extends over 17 amino acids. The CDR3 here is CASSIDMGGALNTEAFF. In DNA form, the CDR3 reads TGTGCCAGTAGTATAGATATGGGGGGGGCATTGAACACTGAAGCTTTCTTT.

This clone came up a few times. The rearrangement links TRBV30 to TRBJ1-1; 7 nucleotides agree with TRBD1. J was trimmed by 11 bases and V by 0 bases; bases with no gene match: 6. This CDR3 has 12 residues. Germline V gene data show CDR1 as GTSNPN and CDR2 as SVGIG (reference sequence). CDR3 residues: CAWSVLTGHAFF. CDR3 sequence (DNA): TGTGCCTGGAGTGTTTTGACAGGGCACGCTTTCTTT. Full variable domain (remainder filled in from reference TRBV30 and TRBJ1-1): SQTIHQWPATLVQPVGSPLSLECTVEGTSNPNLYWYRQAAGRGLQLLFYSVGIGQISSEVPQNLSASRPQDRQFILSSKKLLLSDSGFYLCAWSVLTGHAFFGQGTRLTVV.

The rearrangement uses TRBV11-2 and TRBJ2-7; the D gene is possibly TRBD2 (7 bases). This CDR3 is built from 16 residues. In germline, CDR1 is SGHAT, CDR2 FQNNGV. V lost 1 base and J lost 0, with 13 bases in between. The chain's CDR3 is CASSLVGGLTSYEQYF. The CDR3 DNA follows: TGTGCCAGCAGCTTAGTAGGGGGACTAACCTCCTACGAGCAGTACTTC.

The V gene is TRBV19, the J gene TRBJ1-5; no definite D call. With 7 bases removed from V and 1 base from J, the gap between germline ends came to 14 bases. CDR3 length equals 15 residues. CDR1 and CDR2 from the germline V gene are LNHDA and SQIVND (reference sequence). CDR3 loop: CASTLSAGSNQPQHF. DNA of the CDR3: TGTGCCAGTACCCTATCCGCCGGGAGCAATCAGCCCCAGCATTTT.

The chain combines TRBV7-9 with TRBJ1-4; D gene ambiguous. CDR1 SEHNR and CDR2 FQNEAQ come from the germline V gene (reference sequence). With 4 bases removed from V and 5 bases from J, the gap between germline ends came to 11 bases. This CDR3 has 14 amino acids. This chain's CDR3 is CASSSDFKNEKLFF. CDR3 bases: TGTGCCAGCAGCTCCGACTTCAAGAATGAAAAACTGTTTTTT.

The V call is TRBV27, the J call TRBJ2-5, with 9 bases identical to TRBD2. V trimming: 2 bases; J trimming: 6 bases; junction bases outside the gene matches: 10. This CDR3 region has 16 residues. The germline CDR1 and CDR2 sequences are MNHEY and SMNVEV (reference sequence). The CDR3 coding sequence is TGTGCCAGCAGTTTACGTCTAGCGGGATCTAGCCAGACCCAGTACTTC. Protein product: CASSLRLAGSSQTQYF.

This clone has just a few counts. This chain uses TRBV19 with TRBJ1-5; tentative D call: TRBD1 (5 bases). V was trimmed by 7 bases and J by 5 bases, leaving 15 bases between them. CDR3 length equals 14 residues. Germline CDR1 LNHDA, CDR2 SQIVND (reference sequence). The CDR3 region is CASNAGDTDQPQHF. In DNA, the CDR3 is TGTGCCAGTAATGCGGGGGATACCGATCAGCCCCAGCATTTT.

This clone was observed a handful of times. The rearrangement joins TRBV6-1 to TRBJ2-2; no firm D call. The CDR3 length is 12 residues. From germline, CDR1 is MNHNS and CDR2 SASEGT. V lost 0 bases to trimming and J lost 5 bases, with 1 base between them. CDR3 loop: CASSEATGELFF. Here the CDR3 DNA reads TGTGCCAGCAGTGAAGCAACCGGGGAGCTGTTTTTT.

The table lists this clone with a few counts. The chain carries TRBV3-1 (or the pseudogene TRBV3-2) and TRBJ2-5; D possibly corresponds to TRBD1 (5 bases). Deletions cut 0 bases from V and 3 bases from J, with 11 bases between. The CDR3 totals 15 residues. Germline CDR1 reads LGHDT; CDR2 reads YNNKEL (reference sequence). The CDR3 coding sequence is TGTGCCAGCAGCCAAGAGCCCAGGGTCGAAGAGACCCAGTACTTC. It is translated as CASSQEPRVEETQYF.

The J gene is TRBJ2-3, the V gene TRBV7-2; no definite D call. The CDR3 contains 16 residues. Germline values: CDR1 SGHTA, CDR2 FQGNSA. V shed 0 bases and J shed 1 base, with 11 bases lying between them. The CDR3 sequence is CASSLAPSEGTDTQYF. The CDR3, as DNA: TGTGCCAGCAGCTTAGCGCCGTCAGAAGGCACAGATACGCAGTATTTT.

This sequence joins TRBV9 and TRBJ2-3; unclear D gene. The V gene's germline CDR1 is SGDLS and CDR2 YYNGEE. The CDR3 is made up of 16 amino acids. Trimming took 4 bases from V and 1 from J, leaving 16 bases between them. This CDR3 is CASSSGLGPGTDTQYF. Here the CDR3 DNA reads TGTGCCAGCAGCTCAGGCCTCGGCCCTGGCACAGATACGCAGTATTTT.

V usage is TRBV21-1 and J usage is TRBJ2-5; no DNA check was done on the table's D call, TRBD1. TRBV21-1 is a listed pseudogene. The CDR3 loop spans 16 amino acids. CDR3 sequence: CASSKDTGTKKETQYF. The DNA of the CDR3 is TGTGCCAGCAGCAAAGACACAGGGACCAAGAAAGAGACCCAGTACTTC.

This rearrangement joins TRBV5-4 to TRBJ2-1, with TRBD2 matching 8 bases. The CDR3 runs to 15 residues. After removal of 0 bases from V and 4 bases from J, the junction contained 3 bases not matched to a gene. Germline loops: CDR1 SGHNT, CDR2 YYREEE (reference sequence). Written as DNA, the CDR3 is TGTGCCAGCAGCTTGGGGCGGGAGGCGTACAATGAGCAGTTCTTC. It yields the protein CASSLGREAYNEQFF.

The CDR3 DNA follows: TGTGCCAGTAGTATAGATGTGTATAAGGCCTACGAGCAGTACTTC. This gives the protein CASSIDVYKAYEQYF. The chain employs TRBV19 and TRBJ2-7; D is uncertain. CDR3 size: 15 residues. V was cut by 0 bases and J by 2 bases, with 11 bases left in between. Germline loops: CDR1 LNHDA, CDR2 SQIVND (reference sequence). The full variable domain, in which reference TRBV19 and TRBJ2-7 provide the parts outside the CDR3, is DGGITQSPKYLFRKEGQNVTLSCEQNLNHDAMYWYRQDPGQGLRLIYYSQIVNDFQKGDIAEGYSVSREKKESFPLTVTSAQKNPTAFYLCASSIDVYKAYEQYFGPGTRLTVT.

This clone was observed a handful of times. The V gene is TRBV6-5, the J gene TRBJ2-7; either TRBD1 or TRBD2 may fit D (5 bases each). Trimming took 5 bases from V and 2 from J, leaving 13 bases between them. This CDR3 has 14 amino acids. The germline V gene has CDR1 MNHEY and CDR2 SVGAGI. This CDR3 reads CASSPKGRPYEQYF. Here the CDR3 DNA reads TGTGCCAGCAGTCCTAAGGGGAGACCCTACGAGCAGTACTTC.

The V call is TRBV5-1, the J call TRBJ2-5; D unclear. The V end was cut by 4 bases, the J end by 6 bases, with 10 bases between. The CDR3 loop spans 12 amino acids. Germline V lookup: CDR1 SGHRS, CDR2 YFSETQ. The CDR3 region is CASSLDHQTQYF. CDR3 DNA: TGCGCCAGCAGCCTCGATCATCAGACCCAGTACTTC.

By proportion, this clone is large (0.1 to 1%). The chain carries TRBV6-4 and TRBJ1-4; D remains unclear. V lost 8 bases, J lost 4 bases, and 11 bases lay in between. The CDR3 is 13 amino acids. Germline CDR1 is MRHNA and CDR2 is SNTAGT. For the CDR3, the DNA is TGTGCCAGCCCAGTAGGGAGTAATGAAAAACTGTTTTTT. It specifies CASPVGSNEKLFF.

The rearrangement uses TRBV5-4 and TRBJ2-7, with TRBD2 as a possible D gene (5 bases). V was cut by 3 bases and J by 3 bases, with 10 bases left in between. CDR1 is SGHNT and CDR2 is YYREEE in the germline V gene (reference sequence). The length of the CDR3 is 13 residues. The CDR3 here is CASSSGLIYEQYF. The CDR3 DNA is TGTGCCAGCAGCTCTGGACTTATCTACGAGCAGTACTTC.

This clone showed up just once. This rearrangement joins TRBV18 to TRBJ2-3, with no clear D. V lost 3 bases and J 1 base, leaving 11 bases between the germline ends. The germline V gene has CDR1 KGHSH and CDR2 LQKENI. The CDR3 consists of 15 residues. The CDR3 region is CASSPRELGTDTQYF. DNA of the CDR3: TGTGCCAGCTCACCGCGTGAATTAGGCACAGATACGCAGTATTTT.

The gene calls are TRBV6-5 and TRBJ2-7; 12 positions match TRBD2. This CDR3 has 15 amino acids. The germline V gene has CDR1 MNHEY and CDR2 SVGAGI. V lost 6 bases to trimming and J lost 4 bases; unmatched junction nucleotides: 7. CDR3 sequence reads: CASRLAGGISYEQYF. Written as DNA, the CDR3 is TGTGCCAGCAGGCTAGCGGGGGGGATTTCGTACGAGCAGTACTTC.

In its sample, this clone was seen a few times. The chain is built from TRBV10-3 and TRBJ1-4; perhaps TRBD1 as D (5 bases). V was clipped by 10 bases and J by 0 bases, with 15 bases between them. The CDR3 is 15 residues long. The germline CDR1 and CDR2 sequences are ENHRY and SYGVKD. CDR3 nucleotide sequence: TGTGCCAGTTCCCGGGACCCCCCAACTAATGAAAAACTGTTTTTT. This translates into CASSRDPPTNEKLFF.